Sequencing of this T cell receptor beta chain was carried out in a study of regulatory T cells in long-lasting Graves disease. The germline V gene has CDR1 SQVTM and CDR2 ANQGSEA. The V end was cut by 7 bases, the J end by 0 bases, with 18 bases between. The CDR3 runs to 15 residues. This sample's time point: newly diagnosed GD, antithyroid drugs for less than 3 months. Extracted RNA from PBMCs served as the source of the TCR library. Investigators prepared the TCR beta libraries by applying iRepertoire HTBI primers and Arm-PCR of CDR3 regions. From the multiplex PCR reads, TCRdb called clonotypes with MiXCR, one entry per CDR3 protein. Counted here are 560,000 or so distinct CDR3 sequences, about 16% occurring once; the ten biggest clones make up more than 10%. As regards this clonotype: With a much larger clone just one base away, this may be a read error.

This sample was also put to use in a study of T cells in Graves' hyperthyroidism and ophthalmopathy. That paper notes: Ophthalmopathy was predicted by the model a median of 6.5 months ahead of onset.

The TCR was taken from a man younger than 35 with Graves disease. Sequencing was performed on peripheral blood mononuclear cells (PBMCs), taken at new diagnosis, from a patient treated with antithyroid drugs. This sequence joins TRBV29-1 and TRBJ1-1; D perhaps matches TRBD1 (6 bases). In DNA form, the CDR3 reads TGCAGCGGATCGGGGGGCTGGTGGATGAACACTGAAGCTTTCTTT. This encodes CSGSGGWWMNTEAFF.